Listed below are T cell receptor beta chains from one sample, sequenced in a study of blood T cell repertoires in COVID-19. Sequencing was performed with immunoSEQ multiplex PCR; in TCRdb, only in-frame clones are kept and a portion is missing. The table has more than 150,000 clones, over 75% seen once. The specimen was peripheral blood. Receptors were obtained from a man aged 50-59 years who had recovered from COVID-19. Each CDR3 is given with its conserved first and last residue. D genes are given only for firm matches. Some rows have no size entry. The others give once, few or many, or a class for an expanded clone.

TRBV4-2	TRBD2	TRBJ2-1	.	TGTGCCAGCAGCCAACCGGGACTAGCGGGAGGCTCGAGCTCCTACAATGAGCAGTTCTTC	CASSQPGLAGGSSSYNEQFF
TRBV4-2	.	TRBJ2-3	.	TGTGCCAGCAGCCAAGACAGGGTTAATACGCAGTATTTT	CASSQDRVNTQYF
TRBV25-1	.	TRBJ2-1	.	TGTGCCAGCAGTGAATCGGGCTGGAGGGGATCCGCCTACAATGAGCAGTTCTTC	CASSESGWRGSAYNEQFF
TRBV7-6	TRBD2	TRBJ2-1	few	TGTGCCAGCAGCTTAGGGTTCCGGGGACTAGCGGCGTACAATGAGCAGTTCTTC	CASSLGFRGLAAYNEQFF
TRBV5-1	.	TRBJ2-4	.	TGCGCCAGCAGCCCCGGGACATACAACATTCAGTACTTC	CASSPGTYNIQYF
TRBV5-8	.	TRBJ2-1	.	TGTGCCAGCAGCTTGGGTCGGGAGAGGTCGGATGAGCAGTTCTTC	CASSLGRERSDEQFF
TRBV19	TRBD1	TRBJ2-1	few	TGTGCCAGTAGTATAGAGGGGACAGGGCCCGATGAGCAGTTCTTC	CASSIEGTGPDEQFF
TRBV5-4	TRBD1	TRBJ2-7	.	TGTGCCAGCAGTTGGGGGACAGCGAGCTCCTACGAGCAGTACTTC	CASSWGTASSYEQYF
TRBV30	TRBD1	TRBJ1-6	once	TGTGCCTGGAGTAACTCCGGGACAGCCCTAGGTTCACCCCTCCACTTT	CAWSNSGTALGSPLHF
TRBV6-6	TRBD1	TRBJ1-3	.	TGTGCCAGCACCGAACGACAGGGGGGTGCTGGAAACACCATATATTTT	CASTERQGGAGNTIYF
TRBV5-1	TRBD1	TRBJ2-2	.	TGCGCCAGCAGAAACAGGGGGCGAGTGAAGGTGGGCACCGGGGAGCTGTTTTTT	CASRNRGRVKVGTGELFF
TRBV24-1	.	TRBJ2-7	.	TGTGCCACCGGGAAGGGGGATGGTTCCTACGAGCAGTACTTC	CATGKGDGSYEQYF
TRBV7-3	TRBD1	TRBJ2-5	.	TGTGCCAGCAGCTTATTGGATGAGGGACAGGGTTTTACGGAGACCCAGTACTTC	CASSLLDEGQGFTETQYF
TRBV30	TRBD1	TRBJ2-5	.	TGTGCCTGGGACAGGGGGCTGGGAGAGACCCAGTACTTC	CAWDRGLGETQYF
TRBV5-5	TRBD1	TRBJ1-6	.	TGTGCCAGCAGCTACCGGGACAGGGTAAACTCACCCCTCCACTTT	CASSYRDRVNSPLHF
TRBV6-1	TRBD1	TRBJ1-6	.	TGTGCCAGCAGTGAAGCCCGACAGGGCTCACCCCTCCACTTT	CASSEARQGSPLHF
TRBV3-1/TRBV3-2	TRBD1	TRBJ1-6	.	TGTGCCAGCAGTTCCGGGACAGCTAATTCACCCCTCCACTTT	CASSSGTANSPLHF
TRBV19	.	TRBJ1-2	once	TGTGCCAGTAGTATGCAGGGGACCAACTATGGCTACACCTTC	CASSMQGTNYGYTF
TRBV28	.	TRBJ2-7	.	TGTGCCAGCAGGGGGACATCAGGAACCTACGAGCAGTACTTC	CASRGTSGTYEQYF
TRBV3-1/TRBV3-2	TRBD2	TRBJ2-3	.	TGTGCCAGCAGCCACCGGACTAGCGGGAGGGCCGGAGATACGCAGTATTTT	CASSHRTSGRAGDTQYF
TRBV30	TRBD2	TRBJ2-1	.	TGTGCCTGGAGTTCCGACGGGAGGGGGGAGCAGTTCTTC	CAWSSDGRGEQFF
TRBV30	TRBD2	TRBJ2-7	.	TGTGCCTGGAGTGTTATCGAGGGGAGGGAGTACTTC	CAWSVIEGREYF
TRBV14	TRBD1	TRBJ1-2	.	TGTGCCAGCAGCCAAGGCCATGGGAGGACAGGGGCGCTGGATGGCTACACCTTC	CASSQGHGRTGALDGYTF
TRBV4-1	.	TRBJ2-7	.	TGCGCCAGCAGCCAAGAGTTTAATTTTCCACTCTACGAGCAGTACTTC	CASSQEFNFPLYEQYF
TRBV5-6	TRBD1	TRBJ1-4	.	TGTGCCAGCAGCAATGCGATGACAGGGCGGAATGAAAAACTGTTTTTT	CASSNAMTGRNEKLFF
TRBV24-1	.	TRBJ1-1	once	TGTGCCACCAGTGACCCCCTCAACACTGAAGCTTTCTTT	CATSDPLNTEAFF
TRBV2	TRBD2	TRBJ2-3	.	TGTGCCAGCAGCCTTGCGACTAGCGGGAGGGGCACAGATACGCAGTATTTT	CASSLATSGRGTDTQYF
TRBV6-2/TRBV6-3	.	TRBJ2-5	.	TGTGCCAGCAGCCGAGTCCAGGGGTGGGAGACCCAGTACTTC	CASSRVQGWETQYF
TRBV3-1/TRBV3-2	TRBD2	TRBJ2-3	.	TGTGCCAGCAGGGCGGGAGCAGATACGCAGTATTTT	CASRAGADTQYF
TRBV14	TRBD2	TRBJ2-1	.	TGTGCCAGCAGCCAAGTTTGGGCGGGAGCTCGGAATGAGCAGTTCTTC	CASSQVWAGARNEQFF
TRBV7-2	.	TRBJ2-7	.	TGTGCCAGCAGCTTAGGAGCGGCCTCCTACGAGCAGTACTTC	CASSLGAASYEQYF
TRBV29-1	TRBD1	TRBJ2-1	.	TGCAGCGTCGGACAGGGGTCCTACAATGAGCAGTTCTTC	CSVGQGSYNEQFF
TRBV28	TRBD1	TRBJ2-2	.	TGTGCCAGCAGATTGGGGGGACAGGGTTTATCCACCGGGGAGCTGTTTTTT	CASRLGGQGLSTGELFF
TRBV5-4	TRBD2	TRBJ2-1	.	TGTGCCAGCAGCCCTAGCGGGAGGGGGAATGGTGAGCAGTTCTTC	CASSPSGRGNGEQFF
TRBV19	.	TRBJ2-7	.	TGTGCCAGTAGCCGAAGGACAGACCCTATAGGAAGCGAGCAGTACTTC	CASSRRTDPIGSEQYF
TRBV10-3	.	TRBJ1-5	.	TGTGCCACCACGGCAGGGCTCGGCAATCAGCCCCAGCATTTT	CATTAGLGNQPQHF
TRBV5-1	TRBD2	TRBJ2-1	.	TGCGCCAGCAGCTTAATGACTATGGCGGGGGGCTACAATGAGCAGTTCTTC	CASSLMTMAGGYNEQFF
TRBV7-9	.	TRBJ2-1	once	TGTGCCAGCAGCTTTTCGGGAGAGGGTGAGCAGTTCTTC	CASSFSGEGEQFF
TRBV30	TRBD1	TRBJ1-5	.	TGTGCCTTAAAGGGGGCGCCCGGACAGCCCCAGCATTTT	CALKGAPGQPQHF
TRBV12-5	TRBD1	TRBJ2-7	.	TGTGCTAGTGGGGATGACAGGGAATCCTACGAGCAGTACTTC	CASGDDRESYEQYF
TRBV29-1	.	TRBJ2-7	.	TGCAGCGTCCACACGACAGAGTCCTCCTACGAGCAGTACTTC	CSVHTTESSYEQYF
TRBV30	.	TRBJ1-2	.	TGTGCCTGGGTCCCGGGTTTCTCTAACTATGGCTACACCTTC	CAWVPGFSNYGYTF
TRBV7-2	.	TRBJ2-5	.	TGTGCCAGCAGCCTCCGACTAGGCAGTATTCAAGAGACCCAGTACTTC	CASSLRLGSIQETQYF
TRBV28	TRBD2	TRBJ2-3	.	TGTGCCAGCAGGTCCCGACTAGCGGGAGGGCTATATACGCAGTATTTT	CASRSRLAGGLYTQYF
TRBV2	.	TRBJ2-5	few	TGTGCCAGCATACAGGGAAAAGAGACCCAGTACTTC	CASIQGKETQYF
TRBV12-3/TRBV12-4	.	TRBJ2-7	.	TGTGCCAGCAGTTTAAGCGAATACGAGCAGTACTTC	CASSLSEYEQYF
TRBV5-6	TRBD1	TRBJ1-5	.	TGTGCCAGCAGCTTTGGAGGGGGCGGCGATCAGCCCCAGCATTTT	CASSFGGGGDQPQHF
TRBV27	TRBD2	TRBJ2-3	.	TGTGCCAGCAGTGAACGACCGGGACTAGCGGGACTGTGGAGGCAGTATTTT	CASSERPGLAGLWRQYF
TRBV15	.	TRBJ2-7	.	TGTGCCACCAGCAGAGGTGAGGGAAAATACGAGCAGTACTTC	CATSRGEGKYEQYF
TRBV19	TRBD2	TRBJ2-7	.	TGTGCCAGTAGTATGGCCCCGACTATAGCGGGAGGTTCCTACGAGCAGTACTTC	CASSMAPTIAGGSYEQYF
TRBV7-9	TRBD1	TRBJ1-1	.	TGTGCCAGCAGCAGGGGACAGACCCTTATGAACACTGAAGCTTTCTTT	CASSRGQTLMNTEAFF
TRBV25-1	TRBD2	TRBJ2-3	.	TGTGCCAGCAGCCAGGGACTAGCGGGCTACACAGATACGCAGTATTTT	CASSQGLAGYTDTQYF
TRBV14	.	TRBJ2-2	.	TGTGCCAGCAGCCAAGACCGGCCTAGCGCTAACACCGGGGAGCTGTTTTTT	CASSQDRPSANTGELFF
TRBV10-3	TRBD1	TRBJ1-2	.	TGTGCCATCGCAGCTCAGGGGGGGACAGGGAATAACTATGGCTACACCTTC	CAIAAQGGTGNNYGYTF
TRBV30	.	TRBJ1-5	medium-sized	TGTGCCTGGAGTGGATGGTGGGGCAGATTTCAGCCCCAGCATTTT	CAWSGWWGRFQPQHF
TRBV6-6	.	TRBJ2-3	.	TGTGTCAGCACGGGCGGGCTCCGCACAGATACGCAGTATTTT	CVSTGGLRTDTQYF
TRBV6-2/TRBV6-3	TRBD2	TRBJ2-7	.	TGTGCCAGCAGTAAAATCCGAGGACTAGCGGGGACACTCTACGAGCAGTACTTC	CASSKIRGLAGTLYEQYF
TRBV27	TRBD2	TRBJ2-2	.	TGTGCCAGCAGCCAATTGCGAGGAACTAGCGGGAGTAACACCGGGGAGCTGTTTTTT	CASSQLRGTSGSNTGELFF
TRBV3-1/TRBV3-2	TRBD2	TRBJ2-7	once	TGTGCCAGCAGCCAAGAGACAGCGGGAGCGGACGAGCAGTACTTC	CASSQETAGADEQYF